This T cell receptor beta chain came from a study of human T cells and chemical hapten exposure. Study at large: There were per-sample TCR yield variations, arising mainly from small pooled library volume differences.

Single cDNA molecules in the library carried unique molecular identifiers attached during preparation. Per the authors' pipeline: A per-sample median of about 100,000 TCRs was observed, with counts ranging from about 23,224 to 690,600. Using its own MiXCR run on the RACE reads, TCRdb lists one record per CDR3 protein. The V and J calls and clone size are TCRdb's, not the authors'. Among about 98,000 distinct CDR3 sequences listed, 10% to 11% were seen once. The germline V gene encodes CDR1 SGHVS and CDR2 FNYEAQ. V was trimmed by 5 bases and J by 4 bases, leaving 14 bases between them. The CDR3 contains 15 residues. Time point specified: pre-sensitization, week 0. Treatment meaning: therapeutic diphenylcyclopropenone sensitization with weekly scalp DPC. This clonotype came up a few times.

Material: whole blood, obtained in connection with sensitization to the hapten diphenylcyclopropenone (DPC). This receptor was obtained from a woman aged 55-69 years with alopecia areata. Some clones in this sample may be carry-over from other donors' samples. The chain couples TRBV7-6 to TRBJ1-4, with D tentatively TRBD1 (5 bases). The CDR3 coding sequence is TGTGCCAGCAGCGTAGGGATCGGGGGTAATGAAAAACTGTTTTTT. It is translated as CASSVGIGGNEKLFF.